This T cell receptor (beta chain) was identified in a study of glioma-infiltrating T cells. The CDR3 spans 15 residues. CDR1 and CDR2 from the germline V gene are SEHNR and FQNEAQ (reference sequence). Trimming cost V 3 bases and J 10 bases; bases outside gene matches: 6. TCR alpha and beta CDR3 regions were amplified from RNA using iRepertoire nested multiplex PCR. TCRdb ran MiXCR on the multiplex PCR reads and lists one entry per CDR3 protein. Among more than 300,000 distinct CDR3 sequences listed, around 45% were seen once. V and J are TRBV7-9 and TRBJ2-1; the match to TRBD2 covers 13 bases. The sample was glioma tissue, nonneoplastic brain tissue, or PBMCs (not recorded which). The sequence came from a human donor with low-grade glioma or glioblastoma, undergoing nonglioma brain surgery, or in good health (not recorded which). CDR3 in amino acids: CASSFTSGRAEEQFF. The CDR3, as DNA: TGTGCCAGCAGCTTCACTAGCGGGAGGGCCGAAGAGCAGTTCTTC.